What follows is one T cell receptor beta chain and its context. Profiling relied on immunoSEQ multiplex PCR, and the TCRdb table lists in-frame clones only, not all of them. The sample records over 150,000 clones, less than 85% being singletons. The data were obtained in a study of blood T cell repertoires in COVID-19. Germline V gives CDR1 SGHVS, CDR2 FNYEAQ. The ends were cut back, 5 bases at V and 0 bases at J, with 5 bases in the middle. The CDR3 consists of 13 residues. The genes are TRBV7-6 and TRBJ1-3; D is unclear. The sequence derives from a woman in her 30s who had recovered from COVID-19. The material sequenced was PBMCs or T cells enriched from blood (not recorded which). The CDR3 nucleotides read TGTGCCAGCAGCCCGAGCTCTGGAAACACCATATATTTT. This codes for CASSPSSGNTIYF.